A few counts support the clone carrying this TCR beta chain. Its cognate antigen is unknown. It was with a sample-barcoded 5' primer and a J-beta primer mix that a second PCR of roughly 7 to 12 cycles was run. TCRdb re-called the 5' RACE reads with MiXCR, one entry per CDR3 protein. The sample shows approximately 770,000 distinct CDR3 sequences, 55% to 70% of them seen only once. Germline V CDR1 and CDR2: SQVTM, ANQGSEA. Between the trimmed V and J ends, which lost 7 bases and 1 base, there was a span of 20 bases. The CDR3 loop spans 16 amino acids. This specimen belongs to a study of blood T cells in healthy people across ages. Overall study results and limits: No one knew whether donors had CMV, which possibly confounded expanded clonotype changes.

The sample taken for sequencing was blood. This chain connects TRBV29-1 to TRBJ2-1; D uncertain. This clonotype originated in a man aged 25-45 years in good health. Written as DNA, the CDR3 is TGCAGCGCCCCTGGGCTTTCGGGCAATTCCTACAATGAGCAGTTCTTC. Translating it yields CSAPGLSGNSYNEQFF.